This record concerns one T cell receptor beta chain sequence. TCRdb ran MiXCR on the 5' RACE reads and lists one entry per CDR3 protein. The sample carries around 340,000 distinct CDR3 sequences, 15% recorded once. The record originates from a study of T-cell memory formation after mild COVID-19. The ends were cut back, 4 bases at V and 3 bases at J, with 13 bases in the middle. The germline V gene has CDR1 SGHAT and CDR2 FQNNGV. CDR3 length: 15 amino acids. The rearrangement joins TRBV11-2 to TRBJ2-4; no firm D call. The receptor was isolated from a young man who had mild COVID-19 (a few samples of this study predate the infection). Cell type and time point are not known. The sample was PBMCs or a T cell subset sorted from them (not recorded which). CDR3 DNA: TGTGCCAGCAGCTCCCAAGCAGACAACAAAAACATTCAGTACTTC. This gives the protein CASSSQADNKNIQYF. The full variable domain, in which reference TRBV11-2 and TRBJ2-4 provide the parts outside the CDR3, is EAGVAQSPRYKIIEKRQSVAFWCNPISGHATLYWYQQILGQGPKLLIQFQNNGVVDDSQLPKDRFSAERLKGVDSTLKIQPAKLEDSAVYLCASSSQADNKNIQYFGAGTRLSVL.